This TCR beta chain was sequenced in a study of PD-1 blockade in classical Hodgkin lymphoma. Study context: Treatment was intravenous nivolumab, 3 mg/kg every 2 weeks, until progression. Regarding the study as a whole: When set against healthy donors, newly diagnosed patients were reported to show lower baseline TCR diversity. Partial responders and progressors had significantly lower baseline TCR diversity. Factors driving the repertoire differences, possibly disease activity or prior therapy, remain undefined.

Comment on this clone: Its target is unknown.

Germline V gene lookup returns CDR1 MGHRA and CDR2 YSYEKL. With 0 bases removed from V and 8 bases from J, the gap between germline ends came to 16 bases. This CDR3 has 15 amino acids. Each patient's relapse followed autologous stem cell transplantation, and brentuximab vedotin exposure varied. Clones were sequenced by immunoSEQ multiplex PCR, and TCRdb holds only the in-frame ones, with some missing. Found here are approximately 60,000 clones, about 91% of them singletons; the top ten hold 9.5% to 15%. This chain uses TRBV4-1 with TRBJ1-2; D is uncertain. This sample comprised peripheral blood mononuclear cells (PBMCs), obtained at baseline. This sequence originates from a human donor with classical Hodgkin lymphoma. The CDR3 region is CASSQEPVPGWGYTF. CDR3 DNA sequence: TGCGCCAGCAGCCAAGAACCCGTCCCAGGATGGGGCTACACCTTC.